Shown below are 18 T cell receptor beta chains from a single sample sequenced in a study of regulatory dendritic cells for organ transplantation. Allogeneic regulatory or mature dendritic cells were co-cultured for approximately 5 days with CFSE-labeled sorted T cells at 1:10. Assay: immunoSEQ multiplex PCR; the TCRdb copy retains only in-frame clones and omits some. The sample contains some 13,000 clones, about 79% of which appear only once. What these receptors recognize is not known. Sequencing was performed on naive CD4+ T cells from blood cultured with regulatory dendritic cells. Subset specified: CD45RA+ naive T cells. These receptors came from a human donor in good health.

The chain employs TRBV7-2 and TRBJ2-3, with TRBD2 matching 11 bases. V shed 1 base, J shed 4 bases, and the junction held 1 base outside the gene matches. Germline V lookup: CDR1 SGHTA, CDR2 FQGNSA. This CDR3 is built from 15 residues. CDR3: CASSLVSGGADTQYF. The CDR3 bases are TGTGCCAGCAGCTTAGTTAGCGGGGGGGCAGATACGCAGTATTTT. Combining the CDR3 with reference TRBV7-2 and TRBJ2-3 gives the whole variable domain GAGVSQSPSNKVTEKGKDVELRCDPISGHTALYWYRQSLGQGLEFLIYFQGNSAPDKSGLPSDRFSAERTGGSVSTLTIQRTQQEDSAVYLCASSLVSGGADTQYFGPGTRLTVL.

This chain uses TRBV19 with TRBJ2-3, with TRBD2 identical over 16 bases. J lost 2 bases, V lost 7 bases, and 12 bases had no gene match. Germline CDR1 reads LNHDA; CDR2 reads SQIVND (reference sequence). The CDR3 is 19 amino acids. In nucleotides, the CDR3 is TGTGCCAGTACCCCGTTGGGGACTAGCGGGGGGGAATACACAGATACGCAGTATTTT. Its protein is CASTPLGTSGGEYTDTQYF.

J is TRBJ1-1 and V is TRBV18; TRBD1 is a possible D gene (5 bases). The length of the CDR3 is 16 residues. Germline V gene data show CDR1 as KGHSH and CDR2 as LQKENI. V was cut by 3 bases and J by 1 base, with 15 bases left in between. Written as DNA, the CDR3 is TGTGCCAGCTCACCCTTTAATGCGGGGCGGAACACTGAAGCTTTCTTT. This codes for CASSPFNAGRNTEAFF.

In this sample, this clone turned up a few times. This chain uses TRBV7-9 with TRBJ1-1; 9 bases are a match to TRBD1. V lost 1 base and J lost 4; bases outside the gene matches: 1. Germline V gene lookup returns CDR1 SEHNR and CDR2 FQNEAQ (reference sequence). CDR3 size: 14 residues. This CDR3 is CASSLGTGVTEAFF. In DNA form, the CDR3 reads TGTGCCAGCAGCTTAGGGACAGGGGTCACTGAAGCTTTCTTT.

The CDR3 loop is CASSLVATDNSPLHF. CDR3 nucleotide sequence: TGCGCCAGCAGCTTGGTGGCTACAGATAATTCACCCCTCCACTTT. The rearrangement links TRBV5-1 to TRBJ1-6; D remains unclear. The CDR3 is 15 residues long. Trimming stripped 0 bases from V and 5 bases from J, with 9 bases between. Germline V gene data show CDR1 as SGHRS and CDR2 as YFSETQ.

The chain recombines TRBV11-3 with TRBJ2-3; a possible D gene is TRBD1 (5 bases). CDR1 is SGHNT and CDR2 is YENEEA in the germline V gene. This CDR3 region has 15 residues. V was cut by 4 bases and J by 0 bases, with 11 bases left in between. CDR3 amino acids: CASSSRQTSTDTQYF. The CDR3 nucleotides are TGTGCCAGCAGCTCGAGACAGACTAGCACAGATACGCAGTATTTT.

The rearrangement links TRBV6-1 to TRBJ1-4; the D is unclear. Trimming left V 1 base short and J 8 bases short, with 8 bases between. The CDR3 has 13 amino acids. Germline V gene data show CDR1 as MNHNS and CDR2 as SASEGT. In DNA, the CDR3 is TGTGCCAGCAGTGAAGGGAGAACCGAAAAACTGTTTTTT. This encodes CASSEGRTEKLFF.

The CDR3 here is CASSLGAGGGYTF. For the CDR3, the DNA is TGTGCCAGCAGCTTGGGAGCCGGCGGAGGCTACACCTTC. J is TRBJ1-2 and V is TRBV5-5; D is unclear. Germline V gives CDR1 SGHKS, CDR2 YYEKEE (reference sequence). V lost 0 bases to trimming and J lost 8 bases, with 11 bases between them. The CDR3 has 13 amino acids.

The V gene is TRBV7-2, the J gene TRBJ2-1; 9 nucleotides align to TRBD1. The V and J ends lost 5 bases and 10 bases, in that order; junction bases with no gene match: 6. The CDR3 spans 13 residues. Germline CDR1 is SGHTA and CDR2 is FQGNSA. The CDR3: CASSRDRAREQFF. In DNA, the CDR3 is TGTGCCAGCAGCAGGGACAGGGCTAGGGAGCAGTTCTTC. Supplemented by reference TRBV7-2 and TRBJ2-1, the full variable domain reads GAGVSQSPSNKVTEKGKDVELRCDPISGHTALYWYRQSLGQGLEFLIYFQGNSAPDKSGLPSDRFSAERTGGSVSTLTIQRTQQEDSAVYLCASSRDRAREQFFGPGTRLTVL.

This chain links TRBV6-1 with TRBJ1-6, with D possibly being TRBD1 (6 bases). The germline V gene encodes CDR1 MNHNS and CDR2 SASEGT. The CDR3 covers 17 residues. Trimming cost V 4 bases and J 0 bases, with 13 bases left between them. The CDR3 spells CASSGTVTSSYNSPLHF. The CDR3 DNA reads as TGTGCCAGCAGTGGGACAGTTACAAGCTCCTATAATTCACCCCTCCACTTT.

The V call is TRBV19, the J call TRBJ1-1; perhaps TRBD1 as D (6 bases). The CDR3 is made up of 14 amino acids. Germline V CDR1 and CDR2: LNHDA, SQIVND (reference sequence). V lost 5 bases and J 4 bases, leaving 14 bases between the germline ends. Written as DNA, the CDR3 is TGTGCCAGTAGTCTTGGACAGCCGGGCACTGAAGCTTTCTTT. Translated, it gives CASSLGQPGTEAFF.

The chain recombines TRBV19 with TRBJ1-2, with unresolved D. The CDR3 runs 15 residues. The V gene's germline CDR1 is LNHDA and CDR2 SQIVND (reference sequence). V lost 2 bases to trimming and J lost 0 bases, with 10 bases between them. DNA of the CDR3: TGTGCCAGTAGTATACAGAGGGCTACTAACTATGGCTACACCTTC. This translates into CASSIQRATNYGYTF.

The chain has TRBV25-1 and TRBJ2-7; a possible D gene is TRBD1 (6 bases). Between the trimmed V and J ends, which lost 5 bases and 7 bases, there was a span of 21 bases. This CDR3 has 15 residues. The V gene's germline CDR1 is MGHDK and CDR2 SYGVNS. In nucleotides, the CDR3 is TGTGCCAGCAGTTTCCGGGACACCTGGTACAGTGAGCAGTACTTC. Its translation: CASSFRDTWYSEQYF.

The chain combines TRBV4-1 with TRBJ1-5, with 7 bases aligning to TRBD1. Germline V gene lookup returns CDR1 MGHRA and CDR2 YSYEKL. The CDR3 is 16 amino acids. With 2 bases clipped from V and 2 bases from J, the junction kept 6 bases outside the gene matches. CDR3 sequence (DNA): TGCGCCAGCAGCCAACCCAGACAGGGCCGCAATCAGCCCCAGCATTTT. Amino acids: CASSQPRQGRNQPQHF.

This clone appeared a single time. Germline is not matched at one junction end, which may reflect a read error. V and J are TRBV7-7 and TRBJ2-2, with D tentatively TRBD1 (6 bases). The germline V gene has CDR1 SSHAT and CDR2 FNYEAQ (reference sequence). The CDR3 is 16 residues long. As DNA, the CDR3 is TGTGCTAGCAGCCAACAGGGCGCCGAATTTGGCGGGGAGCTGTTTTTT. This sequence encodes CASSQQGAEFGGELFF.

The rearrangement links TRBV7-8 to TRBJ1-1; no reliable D call. This CDR3 is built from 13 residues. Germline lookup yields CDR1 SGHVS and CDR2 FQNEAQ. Trimming cost V 3 bases and J 4 bases, with 9 bases left between them. CDR3 region: CASSFGGFTEAFF. The CDR3 nucleotides are TGTGCCAGCAGCTTTGGAGGGTTCACTGAAGCTTTCTTT.

The chain has TRBV6-5 and TRBJ1-1; D is ambiguous. With 10 bases removed from V and 1 base from J, the gap between germline ends came to 10 bases. This CDR3 is built from 12 residues. Germline CDR1 reads MNHEY; CDR2 reads SVGAGI. The CDR3 DNA reads as TGTGCCACTAGTAGGTCGAACACTGAAGCTTTCTTT. Its translation is CATSRSNTEAFF.

The chain combines TRBV7-2 with TRBJ1-2; the D is unclear. The CDR3 contains 12 residues. V was cut by 3 bases and J by 4 bases, with 6 bases left in between. CDR1 SGHTA and CDR2 FQGNSA come from the germline V gene. CDR3 sequence: CASSFSFYGYTF. CDR3 DNA sequence: TGTGCCAGCAGCTTCAGTTTCTATGGCTACACCTTC.